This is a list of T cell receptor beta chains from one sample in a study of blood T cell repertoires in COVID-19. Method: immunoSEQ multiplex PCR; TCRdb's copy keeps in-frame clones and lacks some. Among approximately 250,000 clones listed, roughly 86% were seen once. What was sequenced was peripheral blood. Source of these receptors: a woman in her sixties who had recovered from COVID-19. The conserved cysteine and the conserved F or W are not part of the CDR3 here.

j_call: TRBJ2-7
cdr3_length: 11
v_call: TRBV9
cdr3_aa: ASSPRFNYEQY

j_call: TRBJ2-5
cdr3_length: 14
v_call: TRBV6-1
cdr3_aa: ASSDLPSGEGETQY

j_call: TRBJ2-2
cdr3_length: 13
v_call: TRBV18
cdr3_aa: ASSPTVTSTGELF

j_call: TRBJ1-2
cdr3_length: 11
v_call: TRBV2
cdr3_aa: ASSIQGNYGYT

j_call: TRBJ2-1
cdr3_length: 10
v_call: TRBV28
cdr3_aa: ASRQGRNEQF

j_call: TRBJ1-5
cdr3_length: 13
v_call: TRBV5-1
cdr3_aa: ASSPTGASNQPQH

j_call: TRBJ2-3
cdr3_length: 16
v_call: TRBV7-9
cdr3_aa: ASSRSMTGGYIGDTQY

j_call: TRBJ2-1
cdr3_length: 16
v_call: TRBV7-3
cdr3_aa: ASSPLEKLGRGDGEQF

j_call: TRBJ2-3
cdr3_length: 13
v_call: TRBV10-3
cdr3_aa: ATKAGSDGTDTQY

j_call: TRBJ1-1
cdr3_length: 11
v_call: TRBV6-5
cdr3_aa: ASSYTQGAEAF

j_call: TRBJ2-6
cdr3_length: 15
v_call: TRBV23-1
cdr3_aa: ASSPEWASSGANVLT

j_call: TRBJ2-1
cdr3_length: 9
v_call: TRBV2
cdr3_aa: ASRPTAGFF

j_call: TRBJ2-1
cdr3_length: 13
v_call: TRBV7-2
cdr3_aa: ASSQGTSPYNEQF

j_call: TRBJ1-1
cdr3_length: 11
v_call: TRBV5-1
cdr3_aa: ASSFTLNTEAF

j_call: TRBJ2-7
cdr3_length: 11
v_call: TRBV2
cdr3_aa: ASSEGTAYEQY

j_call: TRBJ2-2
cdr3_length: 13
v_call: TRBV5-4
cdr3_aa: ASSPRGQETGELF

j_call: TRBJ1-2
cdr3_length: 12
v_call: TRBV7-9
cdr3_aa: ASSRTGGPFSYT

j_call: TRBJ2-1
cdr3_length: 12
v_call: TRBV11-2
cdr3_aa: ASSHAGGWNEQF

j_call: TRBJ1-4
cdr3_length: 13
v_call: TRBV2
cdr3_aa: ASSELVGGREKLF

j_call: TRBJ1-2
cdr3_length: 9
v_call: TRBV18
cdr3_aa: ASSDRVGYT

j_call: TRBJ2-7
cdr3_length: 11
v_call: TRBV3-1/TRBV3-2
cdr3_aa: ASSRRGEEEQY

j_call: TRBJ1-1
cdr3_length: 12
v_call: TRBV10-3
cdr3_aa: AITPGLSNTEAF

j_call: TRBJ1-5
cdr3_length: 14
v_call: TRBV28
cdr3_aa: ASSSQDRGLAQPQH

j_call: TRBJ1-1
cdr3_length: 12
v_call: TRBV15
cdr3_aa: ATSHDAGNTEAF

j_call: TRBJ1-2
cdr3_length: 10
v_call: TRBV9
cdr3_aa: ASGQGLSGYT

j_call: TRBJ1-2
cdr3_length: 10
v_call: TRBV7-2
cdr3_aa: ASSLSSYGYT

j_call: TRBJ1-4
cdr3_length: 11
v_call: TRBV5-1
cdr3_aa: ASSLTGAEKLF

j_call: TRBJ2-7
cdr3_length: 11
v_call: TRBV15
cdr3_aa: ATSRGGPYEQY

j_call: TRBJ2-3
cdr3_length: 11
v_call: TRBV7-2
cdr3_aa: ASRIRSTDTQY

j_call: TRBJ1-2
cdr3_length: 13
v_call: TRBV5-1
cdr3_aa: ASSLGQGGIYGYT

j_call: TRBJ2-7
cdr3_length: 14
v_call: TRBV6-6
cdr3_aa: ASSYLTLAGSYEQY

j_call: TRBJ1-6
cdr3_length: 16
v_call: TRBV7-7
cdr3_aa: ASSRDRAGSSYNSPLH

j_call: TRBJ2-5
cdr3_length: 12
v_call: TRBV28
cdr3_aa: ASSFPAPGETQY

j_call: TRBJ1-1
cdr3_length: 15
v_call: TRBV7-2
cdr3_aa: ASSYPGGAGENTEAF

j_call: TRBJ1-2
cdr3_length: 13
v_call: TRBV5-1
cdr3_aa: ASSFVAGNDYGYT

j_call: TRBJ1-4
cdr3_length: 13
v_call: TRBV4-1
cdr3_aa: ASSQDEGGNEKLF

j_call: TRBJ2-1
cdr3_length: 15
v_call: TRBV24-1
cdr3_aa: ATSDTRGESPYNEQF

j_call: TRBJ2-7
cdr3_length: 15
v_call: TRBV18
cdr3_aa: ASSIQGPSPHIYEQY

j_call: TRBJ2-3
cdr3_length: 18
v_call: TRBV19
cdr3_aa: ASTPDGPGLAGGVTDTQY

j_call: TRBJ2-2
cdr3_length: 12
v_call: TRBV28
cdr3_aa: ASRSRGYTGELF

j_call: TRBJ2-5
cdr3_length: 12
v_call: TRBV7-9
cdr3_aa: ASSLTGMGETQY

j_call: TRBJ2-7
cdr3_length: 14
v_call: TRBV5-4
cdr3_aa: ASSFLAGGSSYEQY

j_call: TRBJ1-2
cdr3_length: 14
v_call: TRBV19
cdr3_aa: ASSHNLPGQLYGYT

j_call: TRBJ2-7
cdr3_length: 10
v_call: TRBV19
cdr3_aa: ASSAQGGEQY

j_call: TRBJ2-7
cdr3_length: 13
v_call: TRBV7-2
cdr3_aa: ASSLVSDREIEQY